This entry concerns a single TCR beta chain. Its antigen is not known. The sample is drawn from a study of T cell responses to AZD1222 COVID-19 vaccine. Study conclusions and caveats: It was only six AZD1222 recipients who were seropositive at baseline. Spike-specific TCR breadth and depth were elevated following two AZD1222 doses.

The CDR3 is 12 residues long. The junction had 1 base not matched to a gene; V was cut back by 3 bases and J by 3 bases. Germline V lookup: CDR1 GTSNPN, CDR2 SVGIG (reference sequence). Some clones are missing from TCRdb's copy, which holds only in-frame ones; the method was immunoSEQ multiplex PCR. The repertoire holds about 140,000 clones, 85% to 95% seen once, with roughly 12% in the top ten. The sequencing used peripheral blood, collected after recovery from COVID-19. The genes are TRBV30 and TRBJ2-7; 8 bases map to TRBD1. The sequence derives from an adult who had recovered from COVID-19. The CDR3 sequence: CAWSTGGYEQYF. DNA for the CDR3: TGTGCCTGGAGCACAGGGGGCTACGAGCAGTACTTC.